A single sample gave rise to the 26 T cell receptor beta chains below, sequenced in a study of blood T cell repertoires in COVID-19. TCRdb's table, derived via immunoSEQ multiplex PCR, lists solely in-frame clones and lacks some. The data show around 460,000 clones, with about 87% seen just once and roughly 0.84% held by the top ten. Material: peripheral blood. These receptors came from a man aged 18-30 years with COVID-19, enrolled during active disease.

The chain joins TRBV9 to TRBJ2-7; 9 bases are shared with TRBD1. The V and J ends lost 4 bases and 4 bases, in that order; junction bases with no gene match: 6. The CDR3 contains 14 residues. Germline CDR1 reads SGDLS; CDR2 reads YYNGEE. CDR3 amino acids: CASSLGDRVYEQYF. The CDR3 nucleotides are TGTGCCAGCAGCTTGGGGGACAGGGTATACGAGCAGTACTTC.

The chain couples TRBV18 to TRBJ1-6; 8 bases are a match to TRBD1. The CDR3 contains 16 residues. The germline gives CDR1 KGHSH, CDR2 LQKENI. J gave up 8 bases and V 0 bases, and 6 bases lay outside the gene matches. The chain's CDR3 is CASSPPWTGLYSPLHF. The CDR3 DNA reads as TGTGCCAGCTCACCACCGTGGACAGGGTTATATTCACCCCTCCACTTT.

The chain combines TRBV7-9 with TRBJ1-3; D remains ambiguous. CDR1 is SEHNR, CDR2 FQNEAQ, per germline (reference sequence). The CDR3 extends over 15 amino acids. Trimming shortened V by 5 bases and J by 2 bases, and 13 bases separated the two germline ends. The CDR3 reads CASSPPGLAGNTIYF. The CDR3 DNA is TGTGCCAGCAGCCCCCCTGGCCTGGCTGGAAACACCATATATTTT.

V usage is TRBV5-1 and J usage is TRBJ2-2; 9 positions match TRBD1. With V trimmed by 6 bases and J by 4 bases, 4 bases remained unmatched. Germline V gene sequence: CDR1 SGHRS, CDR2 YFSETQ. The CDR3 covers 14 residues. CDR3 region: CASTLTGGTGELFF. The CDR3 DNA follows: TGCGCCAGCACCCTGACAGGGGGCACCGGGGAGCTGTTTTTT.

V is TRBV12-3 or TRBV12-4 and J is TRBJ1-5; D not certain. The CDR3 contains 13 residues. V lost 3 bases, J lost 5 bases, and 8 bases lay in between. This chain's CDR3 is CASSFSSDQPQHF. The CDR3 DNA reads TGTGCCAGCAGTTTTTCCAGCGATCAGCCCCAGCATTTT.

The V gene is TRBV5-1, the J gene TRBJ2-7; 7 positions match TRBD1. V trimming: 3 bases; J trimming: 5 bases; junction bases outside the gene matches: 8. Germline CDR1 SGHRS, CDR2 YFSETQ. The CDR3 contains 14 residues. CDR3: CASSWGPGGDEQYF. The CDR3 DNA reads TGCGCCAGCAGCTGGGGACCAGGGGGTGACGAGCAGTACTTC. Looking up the rest from reference TRBV5-1 and TRBJ2-7 gives the full variable domain: KAGVTQTPRYLIKTRGQQVTLSCSPISGHRSVSWYQQTPGQGLQFLFEYFSETQRNKGNFPGRFSGRQFSNSRSEMNVSTLELGDSALYLCASSWGPGGDEQYFGPGTRLTVT.

This rearrangement joins TRBV27 to TRBJ2-3; 10 bases map to TRBD2. The germline CDR1 and CDR2 sequences are MNHEY and SMNVEV (reference sequence). V lost 2 bases, J lost 1 base, and 3 bases stayed unmatched. This CDR3 is built from 16 residues. The CDR3 reads CASSLSLAGGTDTQYF. Here the CDR3 DNA reads TGTGCCAGCAGTTTAAGTCTAGCGGGAGGCACAGATACGCAGTATTTT.

V is TRBV5-4 and J is TRBJ1-1, with TRBD1 matching over 7 bases. CDR3 size: 16 residues. CDR1 SGHNT and CDR2 YYREEE come from the germline V gene (reference sequence). After removal of 6 bases from V and 1 base from J, the junction contained 12 bases not matched to a gene. The chain's CDR3 is CASNHGRQGGNTEAFF. CDR3 coding DNA: TGTGCCAGCAACCATGGACGACAGGGAGGGAACACTGAAGCTTTCTTT.

The chain employs TRBV21-1 and TRBJ1-1. TRBV21-1 is a listed pseudogene. There are 15 residues in the CDR3. For the CDR3, the DNA is TGTGCCAGCAGCAAAAAAACGGGTTCCGGGGCTGAAGCTTTCTTT. It yields the protein CASSKKTGSGAEAFF.

The genes are TRBV27 and TRBJ2-1; 11 bases are shared with TRBD2. Germline lookup yields CDR1 MNHEY and CDR2 SMNVEV (reference sequence). V lost 4 bases to trimming and J lost 4 bases; unmatched junction nucleotides: 6. This CDR3 has 16 amino acids. CDR3 bases: TGTGCCAGCAGTTACCTCGGGACTAGCGGATACAATGAGCAGTTCTTC. Its translation is CASSYLGTSGYNEQFF.

This rearrangement joins TRBV4-1 to TRBJ2-5; the match to TRBD2 covers 10 bases. The V gene's germline CDR1 is MGHRA and CDR2 YSYEKL. Losses at the gene ends were 2 bases for V and 5 bases for J; bases not matched to a gene: 5. The CDR3 consists of 15 residues. The CDR3 protein is CASSQLGLARETQYF. In nucleotides, the CDR3 is TGCGCCAGCAGCCAATTGGGACTAGCGAGGGAGACCCAGTACTTC.

This clone was picked up a small number of times. The J gene is TRBJ2-2, the V gene TRBV9, with D hard to call. Trimming stripped 0 bases from V and 0 bases from J, with 3 bases between. This CDR3 has 14 residues. From germline, CDR1 is SGDLS and CDR2 YYNGEE. CDR3 nucleotides: TGTGCCAGCAGCGTAGCTACGAACACCGGGGAGCTGTTTTTT. Its translation: CASSVATNTGELFF.

The genes are TRBV2 and TRBJ2-5; D remains unclear. Germline V gene data show CDR1 as SNHLY and CDR2 as FYNNEI. The CDR3 sequence is 11 residues long. Trimming removed 6 bases from V and 5 bases from J, with 7 bases in between. DNA of the CDR3: TGTGCCAGCAGATCCACTGAGACCCAGTACTTC. Encoded protein: CASRSTETQYF.

This rearrangement joins TRBV6-5 to TRBJ2-1; TRBD2 is a possible D gene (6 bases). The CDR3 contains 12 residues. The germline V gene has CDR1 MNHEY and CDR2 SVGAGI. V lost 8 bases to trimming and J lost 3 bases, with 8 bases between them. Here the CDR3 reads CASWRDYNEQFF. The CDR3 nucleotides are TGTGCCAGCTGGCGGGACTACAATGAGCAGTTCTTC.

The rearrangement links TRBV10-3 to TRBJ2-1, with D maybe TRBD2 (6 bases). This CDR3 has 16 amino acids. Trimming shortened V by 3 bases and J by 1 base, and 13 bases separated the two germline ends. Germline loops: CDR1 ENHRY, CDR2 SYGVKD. CDR3 region: CAISDLSGPSYNEQFF. For the CDR3, the DNA is TGTGCCATCAGTGACCTGAGCGGGCCTTCCTACAATGAGCAGTTCTTC.

The chain employs TRBV5-1 and TRBJ2-5; 7 bases line up with TRBD2. V lost 6 bases, J lost 5 bases, and 13 bases stayed unmatched. Germline loops: CDR1 SGHRS, CDR2 YFSETQ. The CDR3 is 15 residues long. This CDR3 is CASTSLGGLRETQYF. The CDR3 bases are TGCGCCAGCACATCGTTGGGGGGACTACGGGAGACCCAGTACTTC.

Here the CDR3 reads CASSPRYGAGGLNTEAFF. CDR3 sequence (DNA): TGTGCCAGCAGCCCAAGGTACGGGGCCGGGGGTTTGAACACTGAAGCTTTCTTT. The chain joins TRBV7-8 to TRBJ1-1, with D possibly TRBD1 on 5 matching bases. The CDR3 consists of 18 residues. Germline V gene data show CDR1 as SGHVS and CDR2 as FQNEAQ. Between the trimmed V and J ends, which lost 5 bases and 0 bases, there was a span of 22 bases.

V and J are TRBV7-9 and TRBJ2-7; D gene unclear. The CDR3 has 14 residues. Germline V gene data show CDR1 as SEHNR and CDR2 as FQNEAQ (reference sequence). Deletions cut 1 base from V and 8 bases from J, with 15 bases between. CDR3 sequence: CASSLEYEVGKQYF. CDR3 in DNA: TGTGCCAGCAGCTTAGAGTATGAGGTCGGAAAGCAGTACTTC.

The chain is built from TRBV11-2 and TRBJ2-7; 11 bases agree with TRBD2. V was clipped by 5 bases and J by 6 bases; unmatched bases: 9. CDR3 length: 15 residues. Germline V lookup: CDR1 SGHAT, CDR2 FQNNGV. The CDR3 sequence is CASSPRSGTSGEQYF. The CDR3 DNA follows: TGTGCCAGCAGCCCACGATCCGGGACTAGCGGCGAGCAGTACTTC.

The V and J genes are TRBV3-1 (or the pseudogene TRBV3-2) and TRBJ1-3; D not certain. The CDR3 is 14 amino acids. Germline CDR1 and CDR2: LGHDT and YNNKEL (reference sequence). Trimming shortened V by 2 bases and J by 0 bases, and 5 bases separated the two germline ends. The CDR3 loop reads CASSQFGSGNTIYF. The CDR3 nucleotides read TGTGCCAGCAGCCAATTCGGCTCTGGAAACACCATATATTTT.

This clone was found once. The rearrangement joins TRBV5-1 to TRBJ2-7; weak D call: TRBD2 (6 bases). This CDR3 spans 15 amino acids. Trimming took 3 bases from V and 3 from J, leaving 16 bases between them. Germline CDR1 reads SGHRS; CDR2 reads YFSETQ. DNA for the CDR3: TGCGCCAGCAGCTCCGGACCGGGGGAGTACTACGAGCAGTACTTC. Translation gives CASSSGPGEYYEQYF.

The chain has TRBV6-6 and TRBJ2-7, with TRBD2 as a possible D gene (6 bases). V lost 6 bases and J lost 3, with 15 bases in between. The CDR3 sequence is 14 residues long. Germline-derived CDR1 and CDR2 are MNHNY and SVGAGI (reference sequence). CDR3 bases: TGTGCCAGCAGACCGGACGGGGGACGCTACGAGCAGTACTTC. As protein: CASRPDGGRYEQYF.

V gene TRBV19 combines with J gene TRBJ2-2; 7 nucleotides agree with TRBD1. With 8 bases clipped from V and 2 bases from J, the junction kept 11 bases outside the gene matches. CDR3 length: 16 residues. Germline assignment: CDR1 LNHDA and CDR2 SQIVND (reference sequence). The CDR3 sequence is CASSPLGTANTGELFF. The CDR3 DNA follows: TGTGCCAGTTCACCACTCGGGACAGCAAACACCGGGGAGCTGTTTTTT.

This clone has a single count. The rearrangement uses TRBV19 and TRBJ1-5; TRBD1 is a possible D gene (5 bases). Trimming pared 7 bases from V and 11 bases from J, leaving 15 bases between. Germline values: CDR1 LNHDA, CDR2 SQIVND (reference sequence). The length of the CDR3 is 12 residues. The CDR3 nucleotides read TGTGCCAGTACCACACTGGGGGAGGCCCAGCATTTT. Translated: CASTTLGEAQHF. Full variable domain (rest looked up from reference TRBV19 and TRBJ1-5): DGGITQSPKYLFRKEGQNVTLSCEQNLNHDAMYWYRQDPGQGLRLIYYSQIVNDFQKGDIAEGYSVSREKKESFPLTVTSAQKNPTAFYLCASTTLGEAQHFGDGTRLSIL.

This chain uses TRBV2 with TRBJ2-7; TRBD2 matches at 14 bases. The CDR3 extends over 16 amino acids. From germline, CDR1 is SNHLY and CDR2 FYNNEI. Germline trimming cut 8 bases from V and 6 bases from J; bases unmatched to any gene: 12. The chain's CDR3 is CASALTSGRASPEQYF. CDR3 nucleotide sequence: TGTGCCAGCGCATTGACTAGCGGGAGGGCTTCTCCCGAGCAGTACTTC. The full variable domain, completed using reference TRBV2 and TRBJ2-7, is EPEVTQTPSHQVTQMGQEVILRCVPISNHLYFYWYRQILGQKVEFLVSFYNNEISEKSEIFDDQFSVERPDGSNFTLKIRSTKLEDSAMYFCASALTSGRASPEQYFGPGTRLTVT.

The chain is built from TRBV5-1 and TRBJ2-5, with a tentative D call TRBD1 (6 bases). This CDR3 is built from 15 residues. CDR1 is SGHRS, CDR2 YFSETQ, per germline. The V gene lost 1 base and the J gene lost 1 base, with 11 bases spanning the gap. The CDR3 DNA reads TGCGCCAGCAGCTTGACGGGACACCCCCAAGAGACCCAGTACTTC. Encoded protein: CASSLTGHPQETQYF. Drawing the rest from reference TRBV5-1 and TRBJ2-5, the complete variable domain is KAGVTQTPRYLIKTRGQQVTLSCSPISGHRSVSWYQQTPGQGLQFLFEYFSETQRNKGNFPGRFSGRQFSNSRSEMNVSTLELGDSALYLCASSLTGHPQETQYFGPGTRLLVL.